Listed below are T cell receptor beta chains from one sample, sequenced in a study of cytomegalovirus exposure and HLA in healthy donors. The method was immunoSEQ multiplex PCR; TCRdb's version includes in-frame clones alone and lacks a portion of them. The sample carries some 120,000 clones, 80% recorded once. Sequenced sample: PBMCs. The receptors were gathered from a male donor in good health and CMV-seronegative. Each CDR3 is given with its conserved first and last residue. Each record gives: clone size, V gene, D gene, J gene, CDR3 DNA, CDR3 protein. A D gene is named only where the DNA matches it firmly. Clone size appears in some rows only: once, few, many, or a class for an expanded clone.

NA,TRBV7-9,TRBD1,TRBJ1-2,TGTTCCAGCAGCTTAGATGGGACAGTATATGGCTACACCTTC,CSSSLDGTVYGYTF
NA,TRBV27,NA,TRBJ1-6,TGTGCCAGCAGTTTACAGGGAGGACATTCACCCCTCCACTTT,CASSLQGGHSPLHF
NA,TRBV7-9,TRBD1,TRBJ1-5,TGTGCCAGCAGCCGGGACAGGGAGGGCCAGCCCCAGCATTTT,CASSRDREGQPQHF
NA,TRBV6-5,NA,TRBJ1-2,TGTGCCAGCGCCGCCGGCAGGGGTGGCTACACCTTC,CASAAGRGGYTF
NA,TRBV5-4,NA,TRBJ2-1,TGTGCCAGCAGCTTGGGGGGGCGGGGGATGAGCTCCTACAATGAGCAGTTCTTC,CASSLGGRGMSSYNEQFF
once,TRBV5-4,NA,TRBJ1-1,TGTGCCAGCAGCTTGGGGCGGGCTTTCTTT,CASSLGRAFF
few,TRBV15,NA,TRBJ2-1,TGTGCCACCAGCAGAGATCTGAGTTCCTACAATGAGCAGTTCTTC,CATSRDLSSYNEQFF
NA,TRBV27,NA,TRBJ1-4,TGTGCCAGCAGTTTCACAGGGTTGGGCGAAAAACTGTTTTTT,CASSFTGLGEKLFF
few,TRBV2,NA,TRBJ2-7,TGTGCCAGCAGCGCGGGCCAGAGAGGATTCGAGCAGTACTTC,CASSAGQRGFEQYF
NA,TRBV7-6,TRBD1,TRBJ1-2,TGTGCCAGCAGCTGGGGACAGGGGACAGCCTATGGCTACACCTTC,CASSWGQGTAYGYTF
NA,TRBV6-5,NA,TRBJ2-7,TGTGCCAGCAGTTACTCGTCGGTTGAGGACGAGCAGTACTTC,CASSYSSVEDEQYF
NA,TRBV19,NA,TRBJ2-3,TGTGCCAGTAGTATCCAGGTTGCAGATACGCAGTATTTT,CASSIQVADTQYF
once,TRBV27,NA,TRBJ2-1,TGTGCCAGCAGTCTCCCAGGGTACTATGAGCAGTTCTTC,CASSLPGYYEQFF
NA,TRBV27,TRBD1,TRBJ1-5,TGTGCCAGCAGGCAGGGGACAGGGGTGTTTCAGCCCCAGCATTTT,CASRQGTGVFQPQHF
NA,TRBV14,NA,TRBJ2-4,TGTGCCAGCAGCCAGTACGAACACAGTCAGTACTTC,CASSQYEHSQYF
NA,TRBV5-1,NA,TRBJ1-3,TGCGCCAGCAGCCCACAGGGTAGCACTGGAAACACCATATATTTT,CASSPQGSTGNTIYF
NA,TRBV7-6,NA,TRBJ2-7,TGTGCCAGCAGCTTATCAGGGGACTCCTACGAGCAGTACTTC,CASSLSGDSYEQYF
NA,TRBV19,NA,TRBJ1-5,TGTGCCAGTAGTGCGGGAGTATGGGGCAATCAGCCCCAGCATTTT,CASSAGVWGNQPQHF
once,TRBV5-1,TRBD2,TRBJ2-7,TGCGCCAGCAGCTTGGCCGGGACTAGCTACGAGCAGTACTTC,CASSLAGTSYEQYF
NA,TRBV25-1,TRBD2,TRBJ2-2,TGTGCCAGCAGTCCTACCTCGCTAGCGGGAGGGGGGACCGGGGAGCTGTTTTTT,CASSPTSLAGGGTGELFF
NA,TRBV5-1,TRBD2,TRBJ2-3,TGCGCCAGCAGCTTGGTGCCTACGGGAGGGCCCATTGGCACAGATACGCAGTATTTT,CASSLVPTGGPIGTDTQYF
NA,TRBV9,TRBD2,TRBJ2-1,TGTACCAGCAGCGTAGCGACTAGCGGGACCTTCTACAATGAGCAGTTCTTC,CTSSVATSGTFYNEQFF
NA,TRBV9,TRBD2,TRBJ2-7,TGTGCCAGCGGGAGGGGCGCCTACGAGCAGTACTTC,CASGRGAYEQYF
NA,TRBV14,NA,TRBJ2-6,TGTGCCAGCAGCCAAGATTTCGGGTTTGGGGCCAACGTCCTGACTTTC,CASSQDFGFGANVLTF
NA,TRBV6-1,TRBD2,TRBJ2-7,TGTGCCAGCAGTGAGACTAGCGGGGGGCGCCACTCCTGCTACGAGCAGTACTTC,CASSETSGGRHSCYEQYF
NA,TRBV5-6,NA,TRBJ1-5,TGTGCCAGCAGCCAAAAACTAAGTCAGCCCCAGCATTTT,CASSQKLSQPQHF
NA,TRBV7-9,TRBD2,TRBJ2-4,TGTGCCAGCAGGGCGGGGGTCGGCGGGAACATTCAGTACTTC,CASRAGVGGNIQYF
NA,TRBV7-3,NA,TRBJ2-3,TGTGCCAGCAGCCCGGGAATGGCCAACAGGGTTGAAGATACGCAGTATTTT,CASSPGMANRVEDTQYF
NA,TRBV27,NA,TRBJ2-7,TGTGCCAGCAGTTCGGGCGGGTACGAGCAGTACTTC,CASSSGGYEQYF
once,TRBV6-1,NA,TRBJ1-1,TGTGCCAGCAGTGGTATGGCCGGGACACTGAATACTGAAGCTTTCTTT,CASSGMAGTLNTEAFF
NA,TRBV7-9,TRBD2,TRBJ2-3,TGTGCCAGCAGCCCCAGACTAGCGGGAGATACGCAGTATTTT,CASSPRLAGDTQYF
NA,TRBV5-1,NA,TRBJ2-5,TGCGCCAGCAGCTTGAATCACTACAAGGAAGAGACCCAGTACTTC,CASSLNHYKEETQYF
NA,TRBV7-8,NA,TRBJ1-3,TGTGCCAGCAGCTTAGTAGTCTCTGGAAACACCATATATTTT,CASSLVVSGNTIYF
NA,TRBV6-4,NA,TRBJ2-1,TGTGCCAGCAGTTCGGGGTTCTACAATGAGCAGTTCTTC,CASSSGFYNEQFF
few,TRBV27,NA,TRBJ2-6,TGTGCCAGCAGTTTCACACCCTCTGGGGCCAACGTCCTGACTTTC,CASSFTPSGANVLTF
many,TRBV5-1,NA,TRBJ2-7,TGCGCCAGCAGCTCACAGGGAAGGGACGAGCAGTACTTC,CASSSQGRDEQYF
NA,TRBV4-2,TRBD2,TRBJ2-7,TGTGCCAGCAGCCAAACCAGAATAGGACTAGCGGGCTCCTACGAGCAGTACTTC,CASSQTRIGLAGSYEQYF
NA,TRBV7-8,TRBD2,TRBJ2-3,TGTGCCAGCAGACCAGCGGGGGGGCCGAGCACAGATACGCAGTATTTT,CASRPAGGPSTDTQYF
NA,TRBV27,TRBD1,TRBJ1-2,TGTGCCAGCAGTTCGGACAGGGTTGGCGGCTACACCTTC,CASSSDRVGGYTF
NA,TRBV30,NA,TRBJ2-1,TGTGCCTGGGGGCCCTTACGGGAGAAGGGTGAGCAGTTCTTC,CAWGPLREKGEQFF
few,TRBV6-5,NA,TRBJ1-2,TGTGCCAGCAGTCAAGGACAGCTCTATGGCTACACCTTC,CASSQGQLYGYTF
NA,TRBV7-9,TRBD1,TRBJ1-1,TGTGCCAGCAGCTGGTTGGACAGGGCGAACACTGAAGCTTTCTTT,CASSWLDRANTEAFF
NA,TRBV27,TRBD1,TRBJ2-1,TGTGCCAGCAGTTTCCTAGGGACAGGGGTGAACAATGAGCAGTTCTTC,CASSFLGTGVNNEQFF
NA,TRBV10-3,NA,TRBJ2-3,TGTGCCATCAGTGAGTCGGGGGGAATAGAAATAGCTCCAGATACGCAGTATTTT,CAISESGGIEIAPDTQYF
NA,TRBV28,NA,TRBJ1-2,TGTGCCAGCAGTTTAGGAGAGAACTATGGCTACACCTTC,CASSLGENYGYTF
NA,TRBV6-1,TRBD1,TRBJ1-5,TGTGCCAGCACCAGACAGGGCCCCGGGCAGCCCCAGCATTTT,CASTRQGPGQPQHF
few,TRBV7-2,NA,TRBJ2-3,TGTGCCAGCAGCTTAGGGTTAGCTACAGATACGCAGTATTTT,CASSLGLATDTQYF
once,TRBV6-4,NA,TRBJ2-2,TGTGCCAGCAGTGGCAGCGCCACCGGGGAGCTGTTTTTT,CASSGSATGELFF
NA,TRBV2,NA,TRBJ2-3,TGTGCCAGCAGTCCCATGGGTACAGATTATACGAGCACAGATACGCAGTATTTT,CASSPMGTDYTSTDTQYF
NA,TRBV11-2,TRBD1,TRBJ1-2,TGTGCCAGCAGCATGACAGGGGCGTACTATGGCTACACCTTC,CASSMTGAYYGYTF